This entry lists 20 T cell receptor beta chains sequenced from one sample in a study of cytomegalovirus exposure and HLA in healthy donors (dated by TCRdb to about 2017). The library was generated by the immunoSEQ multiplex PCR assay. For the multiplex PCR, a mixture combining 60 forward primers for TCR Vbeta segments and 13 reverse primers for TCR Jbeta segments was used. What TCRdb holds here is the immuneACCESS table cut down to in-frame rearrangements. Part of the clones is not present; checked against another copy, under half of the missing clones reflect an unresolved V gene, and the others are unexplained. The sample has over 150,000 clones on record, roughly 76% of them singletons. The ten largest clones represent 1.9% of the sample. Sequencing was performed on PBMCs. The source of these receptors is a human donor in good health.

V usage is TRBV7-9 and J usage is TRBJ2-2, with D possibly TRBD2 on 5 matching bases. CDR3 length equals 13 residues. Trimming shortened V by 5 bases and J by 6 bases, and 10 bases separated the two germline ends. Germline V gene lookup returns CDR1 SEHNR and CDR2 FQNEAQ (reference sequence). Written as DNA, the CDR3 is TGTGCCAGCAGCATCGGGATGCCCGGGGAGCTGTTTTTT. Its translation is CASSIGMPGELFF. Combining the CDR3 with reference TRBV7-9 and TRBJ2-2 gives the whole variable domain DTGVSQNPRHKITKRGQNVTFRCDPISEHNRLYWYRQTLGQGPEFLTYFQNEAQLEKSRLLSDRFSAERPKGSFSTLEIQRTEQGDSAMYLCASSIGMPGELFFGEGSRLTVL.

The CDR3 bases are TGCGCCAGCAGCCAAGATGAGGGCGGGGGGATAGATACGCAGTATTTT. This encodes CASSQDEGGGIDTQYF. The chain carries TRBV4-3 and TRBJ2-3, with 8 bases aligning to TRBD2. CDR3 size: 16 residues. After removal of 0 bases from V and 5 bases from J, the junction contained 7 bases not matched to a gene. Germline V CDR1 and CDR2: LGHNA, YSLEER.

The gene calls are TRBV12-2 and TRBJ1-2. TRBV12-2 is tagged as a pseudogene. This CDR3 has 15 amino acids. The CDR3 DNA reads TGTGCAAGTCGCAACCGGGGGGGTGGTAACTATGGCTACACCTTC. Translating it yields CASRNRGGGNYGYTF.

The V call is TRBV19, the J call TRBJ1-1; unclear D gene. Trimming removed 5 bases at V and 0 bases at J, with 16 bases between. Germline V CDR1 and CDR2: LNHDA, SQIVND (reference sequence). The length of the CDR3 is 16 residues. This CDR3 reads CASSPSAESMNTEAFF. In DNA form, the CDR3 reads TGTGCCAGTAGTCCATCGGCGGAGTCTATGAACACTGAAGCTTTCTTT.

The chain combines TRBV9 with TRBJ1-1; TRBD1 might be the D (5 bases). The length of the CDR3 is 17 residues. Germline CDR1 reads SGDLS; CDR2 reads YYNGEE. Deletions cut 3 bases from V and 1 base from J, with 19 bases between. CDR3: CASSAGTQAGRNTEAFF. In DNA form, the CDR3 reads TGTGCCAGCAGCGCTGGGACGCAAGCGGGGAGGAACACTGAAGCTTTCTTT.

The rearrangement uses TRBV14 and TRBJ1-5, with D possibly TRBD1 on 5 matching bases. V was pared by 2 bases and J by 3 bases, with 8 bases between. CDR3 size: 14 residues. CDR1 SGHDN and CDR2 FVKESK come from the germline V gene. The CDR3 here is CASSQIGVNQPQHF. The CDR3 DNA reads as TGTGCCAGCAGCCAAATAGGGGTCAATCAGCCCCAGCATTTT.

The CDR3 nucleotides read TGTGCCAGCAGCTTTGGGGGGAGCGGGGATTCACAAGAGACCCAGTACTTC. Its translation: CASSFGGSGDSQETQYF. The rearrangement uses TRBV5-4 and TRBJ2-5, with 7 bases that match TRBD2. The junction had 12 bases not matched to a gene; V was cut back by 2 bases and J by 2 bases. Germline CDR1 is SGHNT and CDR2 is YYREEE (reference sequence). The CDR3 consists of 17 residues. Full variable domain (missing parts from reference TRBV5-4 and TRBJ2-5): ETGVTQSPTHLIKTRGQQVTLRCSSQSGHNTVSWYQQALGQGPQFIFQYYREEENGRGNFPPRFSGLQFPNYSSELNVNALELDDSALYLCASSFGGSGDSQETQYFGPGTRLLVL.

The V and J genes are TRBV5-6 and TRBJ2-7; D gene uncertain. Germline assignment: CDR1 SGHDT and CDR2 YYEEEE. V lost 1 base to trimming and J lost 7 bases, with 12 bases between them. The CDR3 has 13 residues. In DNA, the CDR3 is TGTGCCAGCAGCTTGACCGGTGGTAATGAGCAGTACTTC. Amino acids: CASSLTGGNEQYF.

The chain combines TRBV21-1 with TRBJ1-1; TRBD1 is the table's D call, not checked against the DNA. TRBV21-1 is tagged as a pseudogene. CDR3 length equals 13 residues. CDR3 DNA sequence: TGTGCCAGCAGGGATACAGGGGGCAATGAAGCTTTCTTT. This translates into CASRDTGGNEAFF.

V is TRBV28 and J is TRBJ2-7; weak D call: TRBD2 (6 bases). Germline CDR1 and CDR2: MDHEN and SYDVKM. Trimming removed 5 bases at V and 6 bases at J, with 17 bases between. The length of the CDR3 is 14 residues. CDR3 residues: CASSRDFHWAEQYF. The CDR3 nucleotides read TGTGCCAGCAGTAGGGACTTCCATTGGGCCGAGCAGTACTTC.

This sequence joins TRBV10-3 and TRBJ1-4; D gene uncertain. From germline, CDR1 is ENHRY and CDR2 SYGVKD. The ends were cut back, 2 bases at V and 4 bases at J, with 11 bases in the middle. This CDR3 contains 15 residues. Written as DNA, the CDR3 is TGTGCCATCAGTGAGGGAGCGGGGTATAATGAAAAACTGTTTTTT. It specifies CAISEGAGYNEKLFF.

The chain uses TRBV28 and TRBJ1-1, with D uncertain. V was trimmed by 9 bases and J by 3 bases, leaving 14 bases between them. Germline CDR1 MDHEN, CDR2 SYDVKM. CDR3 length equals 13 residues. CDR3 residues: CASSGGLDTEAFF. The CDR3 DNA follows: TGTGCCAGTTCGGGAGGGTTGGACACTGAAGCTTTCTTT.

The V gene is TRBV7-8, the J gene TRBJ2-1; a weak D match, TRBD1 (6 bases). Trimming left V 5 bases short and J 6 bases short, with 20 bases between. The CDR3 is 16 residues long. Per the germline V gene, CDR1 is SGHVS and CDR2 is FQNEAQ. The CDR3 coding sequence is TGTGCCAGCAGCGGAGCCGACAGGCACAACAGCAATGAGCAGTTCTTC. Encoded protein: CASSGADRHNSNEQFF.

This clone was picked up one time. Germline is not matched at one junction end, which may reflect a read error. The chain uses TRBV7-7 and TRBJ2-5; either TRBD1 or TRBD2 may fit D (6 bases each). The length of the CDR3 is 16 residues. Germline V CDR1 and CDR2: SSHAT, FNYEAQ (reference sequence). CDR3 sequence (DNA): TGTGCTAGCAGCTTAGGGGGGCCGGGGTCCCAAGAGACCCAGTACTTC. Protein: CASSLGGPGSQETQYF.

The chain joins TRBV5-1 to TRBJ2-1; D is ambiguous. The CDR3 length is 12 residues. CDR1 is SGHRS, CDR2 YFSETQ, per germline. The germline V and J ends were trimmed by 0 bases and 6 bases, with 4 bases remaining between them. The CDR3 DNA follows: TGCGCCAGCAGCTTGGATAGCAATGAGCAGTTCTTC. Translated, it gives CASSLDSNEQFF. Full variable domain (remainder filled in from reference TRBV5-1 and TRBJ2-1): KAGVTQTPRYLIKTRGQQVTLSCSPISGHRSVSWYQQTPGQGLQFLFEYFSETQRNKGNFPGRFSGRQFSNSRSEMNVSTLELGDSALYLCASSLDSNEQFFGPGTRLTVL.

The chain links TRBV7-9 to TRBJ2-7; TRBD2 agrees at 7 bases. V lost 3 bases, J lost 2 bases, and 4 bases stayed unmatched. CDR1 SEHNR and CDR2 FQNEAQ come from the germline V gene (reference sequence). The CDR3 extends over 14 amino acids. CDR3 sequence (DNA): TGTGCCAGCAGCTTCGGCGGGGGAGCCTACGAGCAGTACTTC. It yields the protein CASSFGGGAYEQYF.

This sequence joins TRBV5-1 and TRBJ2-3, with TRBD2 identical over 9 bases. The germline CDR1 and CDR2 sequences are SGHRS and YFSETQ. The CDR3 totals 14 residues. The V segment lost 1 base and the J segment 3 bases; nucleotides outside the gene matches: 0. The DNA for the CDR3 is TGCGCCAGCAGCTTGAGCGGGGGGACAGATACGCAGTATTTT. Its translation is CASSLSGGTDTQYF.

Sample share makes this clone medium-sized. The gene calls are TRBV23-1 and TRBJ1-3; TRBD1 matches 8 bases. TRBV23-1 belongs to the ORF category, with a function that is uncertain. The trim removed 7 bases at V and 0 bases at J, leaving 11 bases unmatched. This CDR3 region has 17 residues. CDR3 DNA sequence: TGCGCCAGCATACAGGGACAGGTTTTTCCCTCTGGAAACACCATATATTTT. Its translation is CASIQGQVFPSGNTIYF.

The chain employs TRBV5-4 and TRBJ2-1; perhaps TRBD1 as D (5 bases). This CDR3 comprises 13 residues. In germline, CDR1 is SGHNT, CDR2 YYREEE (reference sequence). Trimming stripped 4 bases from V and 6 bases from J, with 11 bases between. CDR3 region: CASSRTPFNEQFF. CDR3 in DNA: TGTGCCAGCAGCCGGACACCTTTCAATGAGCAGTTCTTC.

In this sample, this clone turned up once. The chain uses TRBV7-2 and TRBJ1-6; the match to TRBD1 covers 11 bases. CDR1 and CDR2 (germline): SGHTA, FQGNSA. The V and J ends lost 5 bases and 10 bases, in that order; junction bases with no gene match: 7. The CDR3 is 15 residues long. The CDR3 protein is CASSPGQGEGSPLHF. The CDR3 nucleotides read TGTGCCAGCAGCCCGGGACAGGGGGAAGGGTCACCCCTCCACTTT.